The 13 T cell receptor beta chains listed next were all sequenced from one sample in a study of T cell responses to AZD1222 COVID-19 vaccine. Method: immunoSEQ multiplex PCR; TCRdb's copy keeps in-frame clones and lacks some. The data hold some 150,000 clones, with approximately 86% observed a single time. The material was peripheral blood, obtained after recovery from COVID-19. Receptor source: an adult who had recovered from COVID-19.

V and J are TRBV5-4 and TRBJ2-7, with 10 bases fitting TRBD1. The CDR3 has 15 residues. Looked up from germline, CDR1 is SGHNT and CDR2 is YYREEE (reference sequence). Trimming cost V 3 bases and J 3 bases; bases outside gene matches: 6. CDR3 region: CASSSGQGIIYEQYF. In DNA, the CDR3 is TGTGCCAGCAGCTCGGGACAGGGGATTATCTACGAGCAGTACTTC.

V usage is TRBV29-1 and J usage is TRBJ2-1, with TRBD2 matching over 9 bases. CDR3 size: 15 residues. CDR1 SQVTM and CDR2 ANQGSEA come from the germline V gene. J gave up 3 bases and V 7 bases, and 10 bases lay outside the gene matches. In DNA form, the CDR3 reads TGCAGCGCCCTCGGCACTAGCGGGCACTACAATGAGCAGTTCTTC. Its translation: CSALGTSGHYNEQFF.

Written as DNA, the CDR3 is TGCAGTGCTAGTAGGGCTAGCGGGGGGATGAGGGAGACCCAGTACTTC. It is translated as CSASRASGGMRETQYF. The chain has TRBV20-1 and TRBJ2-5; 11 nucleotides line up with TRBD2. The trim removed 3 bases at V and 5 bases at J, leaving 11 bases unmatched. Germline assignment: CDR1 DFQATT and CDR2 SNEGSKA (reference sequence). The CDR3 contains 16 residues.

The gene calls are TRBV7-9 and TRBJ1-1; 11 bases line up with TRBD1. Losses at the gene ends were 4 bases for V and 4 bases for J; bases not matched to a gene: 2. This CDR3 is built from 14 residues. Germline values: CDR1 SEHNR, CDR2 FQNEAQ (reference sequence). This CDR3 is CASSSGTGGTEAFF. The CDR3 region has the DNA TGTGCCAGCAGCTCTGGGACAGGGGGCACTGAAGCTTTCTTT.

The chain recombines TRBV29-1 with TRBJ2-7; D possibly corresponds to TRBD1 (6 bases). The germline V and J ends were trimmed by 4 bases and 2 bases, with 18 bases remaining between them. The CDR3 consists of 15 residues. Germline CDR1 is SQVTM and CDR2 is ANQGSEA. This chain's CDR3 is CSVVGYSGTTYEQYF. The CDR3 DNA sequence: TGCAGCGTTGTCGGTTATTCGGGGACAACCTACGAGCAGTACTTC.

V and J are TRBV19 and TRBJ1-1, with D hard to call. The CDR3 totals 12 residues. The germline V gene has CDR1 LNHDA and CDR2 SQIVND (reference sequence). Deletions cut 4 bases from V and 2 bases from J, with 5 bases between. CDR3 DNA: TGTGCCAGTAGTAGGGAAAACACTGAAGCTTTCTTT. This gives the protein CASSRENTEAFF.

The V gene is TRBV7-2, the J gene TRBJ2-7; D perhaps matches TRBD1 (5 bases). V was pared by 1 base and J by 2 bases, with 12 bases between. Germline CDR1 SGHTA, CDR2 FQGNSA. The CDR3 extends over 15 amino acids. In nucleotides, the CDR3 is TGTGCCAGCAGCTTAGAAAGGGGCACCCCCTACGAGCAGTACTTC. Amino acid sequence: CASSLERGTPYEQYF.

The chain is built from TRBV5-4 and TRBJ2-5, with 11 bases matching TRBD1. The CDR3 has 17 amino acids. Germline trimming cut 0 bases from V and 5 bases from J; bases unmatched to any gene: 9. The germline V gene encodes CDR1 SGHNT and CDR2 YYREEE (reference sequence). This chain's CDR3 is CASSLGRPGQGVETQYF. CDR3 sequence (DNA): TGTGCCAGCAGCTTGGGTCGGCCGGGACAGGGGGTTGAGACCCAGTACTTC.

The chain uses TRBV11-2 and TRBJ1-1; D is perhaps TRBD1 (5 bases). This CDR3 has 14 amino acids. The V and J ends lost 5 bases and 4 bases respectively, with 14 bases between them. CDR1 SGHAT and CDR2 FQNNGV come from the germline V gene. CDR3 sequence: CASSRQGGPTEAFF. The CDR3 bases are TGTGCCAGCAGCCGCCAGGGAGGCCCCACTGAAGCTTTCTTT.

The chain has TRBV5-4 and TRBJ2-7; D is undetermined. Germline CDR1 SGHNT, CDR2 YYREEE (reference sequence). The CDR3 spans 8 residues. The germline V and J ends were trimmed by 4 bases and 10 bases, with 3 bases remaining between them. The CDR3 reads CASSLQYF. DNA of the CDR3: TGTGCCAGCAGCCTCCAGTACTTC.

This chain connects TRBV5-6 to TRBJ1-1; the D is unclear. Germline V gives CDR1 SGHDT, CDR2 YYEEEE. This CDR3 contains 13 residues. The V gene lost 2 bases and the J gene lost 0 bases, with 5 bases spanning the gap. CDR3 sequence (DNA): TGTGCCAGCAGCTTCAGATTGAACACTGAAGCTTTCTTT. Translating it yields CASSFRLNTEAFF.

This chain links TRBV2 with TRBJ2-4, with D perhaps given as TRBD1 or TRBD2 (5 bases each). Germline-derived CDR1 and CDR2 are SNHLY and FYNNEI. The CDR3 loop spans 15 amino acids. Trimming pared 4 bases from V and 2 bases from J, leaving 12 bases between. As DNA, the CDR3 is TGTGCCAGCAGTGTTGGGGGATCTCCCAAAAACATTCAGTACTTC. Its translation: CASSVGGSPKNIQYF.

The J gene is TRBJ2-3, the V gene TRBV3-1 (or the pseudogene TRBV3-2); 11 positions agree with TRBD2. The CDR3 has 15 residues. J was trimmed by 4 bases and V by 4 bases; bases with no gene match: 4. Per the germline V gene, CDR1 is LGHDT and CDR2 is YNNKEL (reference sequence). In DNA, the CDR3 is TGTGCCAGCAGCCCCCTAGCGGGAGGCGCAGATACGCAGTATTTT. This translates into CASSPLAGGADTQYF.